The TCR beta chain described here comes from a study of blood T cells in healthy people across ages. For this clonotype: Antigen specificity is unknown.

With a J-beta primer mix and a sample-barcoded 5' primer, a second PCR ran roughly 6 to 11 cycles. With 12 random nucleotides, a template-switch adaptor tagged each individual cDNA molecule. TCRdb used MiXCR to reprocess the 5' RACE reads, holding one entry per CDR3 protein. The table lists some 700,000 distinct CDR3 sequences, roughly two fifths of them singletons. Notes on the study in general: More naive CD4+ cells and higher diversity marked long-lived donors relative to aged donors.

With 0 bases removed from V and 0 bases from J, the gap between germline ends came to 18 bases. CDR1 is MNHEY, CDR2 SVGAGI, per germline. This CDR3 spans 20 amino acids. The sample comprised blood. This clonotype originated in a woman in her fifties or sixties in good health. The chain combines TRBV6-5 with TRBJ2-6, with a tentative D call TRBD1 (6 bases). CDR3 residues: CASSYSGTGHLSSGANVLTF. CDR3 sequence (DNA): TGTGCCAGCAGTTACTCGGGAACGGGACACCTTAGCTCTGGGGCCAACGTCCTGACTTTC.